These 30 T cell receptor beta chains were all obtained from the same sample, sequenced in a study of T cell changes during pregnancy in multiple sclerosis. Profiled with immunoSEQ multiplex PCR; TCRdb holds only in-frame clones, not every one. The data hold tens of thousands of clones, with over 80% observed a single time. Sequenced here: CD4+ T cells from peripheral blood mononuclear cells, sampled before pregnancy. These receptors all come from a female donor with multiple sclerosis, enrolled in a pregnancy study.

The CDR3, as DNA: TGTGCCAGCAGACTTAGCGGTTCGAGGCAGACCCAGTACTTC. Amino acid sequence: CASRLSGSRQTQYF. This chain uses TRBV27 with TRBJ2-5, with a weak D call TRBD2 (6 bases). Germline CDR1 is MNHEY and CDR2 is SMNVEV (reference sequence). The CDR3 has 14 amino acids. V was pared by 6 bases and J by 6 bases, with 17 bases between.

V gene TRBV6-5 combines with J gene TRBJ1-2; the D gene is possibly TRBD1 (6 bases). Germline V lookup: CDR1 MNHEY, CDR2 SVGAGI. This CDR3 has 14 residues. Trimming stripped 0 bases from V and 8 bases from J, with 13 bases between. CDR3 bases: TGTGCCAGCAGTTACTCGAAAGGGGGTATCGGCTACACCTTC. Its protein is CASSYSKGGIGYTF.

The chain's CDR3 is CASSLVRELNYGYTF. The CDR3 DNA reads as TGTGCCAGCAGCTTGGTTCGGGAACTGAACTATGGCTACACCTTC. J is TRBJ1-2 and V is TRBV5-4; D remains ambiguous. This CDR3 spans 15 amino acids. CDR1 and CDR2 (germline): SGHNT, YYREEE (reference sequence). Trimming removed 0 bases at V and 2 bases at J, with 11 bases between.

This chain connects TRBV30 to TRBJ1-1, with TRBD1 matching 7 bases. This CDR3 is 18 amino acids long. The germline gives CDR1 GTSNPN, CDR2 SVGIG (reference sequence). Trimming removed 2 bases from V and 2 bases from J; junction bases left unmatched: 17. CDR3: CAWSPFFQSTGSNTEAFF. CDR3 in DNA: TGTGCCTGGAGTCCCTTCTTCCAGTCGACAGGGAGCAACACTGAAGCTTTCTTT. The full variable domain, with the rest looked up from reference TRBV30 and TRBJ1-1, is SQTIHQWPATLVQPVGSPLSLECTVEGTSNPNLYWYRQAAGRGLQLLFYSVGIGQISSEVPQNLSASRPQDRQFILSSKKLLLSDSGFYLCAWSPFFQSTGSNTEAFFGQGTRLTVV.

The chain joins TRBV15 to TRBJ2-3, with a weak D call TRBD1 (5 bases). CDR1 is LNHNV, CDR2 YYDKDF, per germline (reference sequence). V was shortened by 5 bases and J by 3 bases, with 12 bases between the two germline ends. This CDR3 contains 14 residues. CDR3 loop: CATSRFYRTDTQYF. DNA of the CDR3: TGTGCCACCAGCCGCTTCTACAGGACAGATACGCAGTATTTT.

The chain recombines TRBV7-9 with TRBJ1-1; D not certain. V dropped 2 bases and J dropped 11 bases, with 18 bases sitting between them. The CDR3 runs 14 residues. The germline CDR1 and CDR2 sequences are SEHNR and FQNEAQ (reference sequence). This CDR3 reads CASSLPPRPWEAFF. In DNA form, the CDR3 reads TGTGCCAGCAGCTTACCCCCCAGGCCTTGGGAGGCTTTCTTT.

Only one count was recorded for this clone. The V call is TRBV9, the J call TRBJ2-3; tentatively, D is TRBD2 (6 bases). Trimming took 1 base from V and 1 from J, leaving 13 bases between them. Germline V lookup: CDR1 SGDLS, CDR2 YYNGEE. This CDR3 is built from 16 residues. The DNA for the CDR3 is TGTGCCAGCAGCGTAACCCCCACGGGAGGCACAGATACGCAGTATTTT. Protein product: CASSVTPTGGTDTQYF.

The rearrangement joins TRBV12-5 to TRBJ1-1; D possibly corresponds to TRBD1 (5 bases). This CDR3 spans 12 amino acids. With 6 bases removed from V and 4 bases from J, the gap between germline ends came to 9 bases. CDR1 LGHNT and CDR2 FRNRAP come from the germline V gene. For the CDR3, the DNA is TGTGCTAGTGGCCAGGGAGGCACTGAAGCTTTCTTT. Its protein is CASGQGGTEAFF.

The V gene is TRBV10-3, the J gene TRBJ2-7; a possible D gene is TRBD2 (6 bases). Germline CDR1 ENHRY, CDR2 SYGVKD. Trimming removed 3 bases at V and 2 bases at J, with 14 bases between. The CDR3 runs to 15 residues. CDR3 amino acids: CAISDGPGEAYEQYF. The CDR3 DNA is TGTGCCATCAGTGACGGCCCGGGAGAGGCCTACGAGCAGTACTTC.

The chain combines TRBV7-3 with TRBJ2-2, with a tentative D call TRBD1 (6 bases). Germline CDR1 and CDR2: SGHTA and FQGTGA. V was pared by 5 bases and J by 2 bases, with 18 bases between. The CDR3 runs 17 residues. The CDR3 sequence is CASSPRVKQGNTGELFF. In nucleotides, the CDR3 is TGTGCCAGCAGCCCCAGGGTAAAACAGGGAAACACCGGGGAGCTGTTTTTT.

The chain joins TRBV20-1 to TRBJ1-1, with no clear D. Per germline, CDR1 DFQATT and CDR2 SNEGSKA (reference sequence). Trimming pared 4 bases from V and 11 bases from J, leaving 14 bases between. CDR3 length: 11 residues. The CDR3 nucleotides read TGCAGTGCTACAACTCCGGGGTTGGCTTTCTTT. Its translation is CSATTPGLAFF.

With regard to this clone: The same CDR3 arises from other DNA sequences in this sample as well. The chain is built from TRBV30 and TRBJ1-3; TRBD1 agrees at 7 bases. Trimming at V came to 4 bases and at J to 4 bases, leaving 4 bases not matched to a gene. Germline V gives CDR1 GTSNPN, CDR2 SVGIG (reference sequence). The CDR3 extends over 13 amino acids. The CDR3 DNA is TGTGCCTGGAAGGAACAGGGGGGAAACACCATATATTTT. As protein: CAWKEQGGNTIYF.

The chain links TRBV6-5 to TRBJ2-4; D call uncertain. Germline assignment: CDR1 MNHEY and CDR2 SVGAGI. V lost 6 bases and J 0 bases, leaving 12 bases between the germline ends. This CDR3 comprises 15 residues. Here the CDR3 DNA reads TGTGCCAGCAGCCACCCGGCAGGAGCCAAAAACATTCAGTACTTC. Translated, it gives CASSHPAGAKNIQYF.

Comments on this clone: Germline and junction disagree at one end, which may indicate a read error. J is TRBJ2-5 and V is TRBV9; 11 positions match TRBD2. Germline V gene lookup returns CDR1 SGDLS and CDR2 YYNGEE. The CDR3 totals 16 residues. CDR3 DNA: TGTGCCAGCAGTGTAGCGGGAGGGACAAATCAAGAGACCCAGTACTTC. Protein product: CASSVAGGTNQETQYF.

The V call is TRBV5-1, the J call TRBJ2-3; D uncertain. Trimming removed 1 base at V and 2 bases at J, with 5 bases between. There are 13 residues in the CDR3. Germline V gene lookup returns CDR1 SGHRS and CDR2 YFSETQ. The CDR3 reads CASSLILTDTQYF. DNA of the CDR3: TGCGCCAGCAGCTTGATCCTCACAGATACGCAGTATTTT.

The V gene is TRBV7-9, the J gene TRBJ2-7; TRBD1 matches 7 bases. CDR3 length: 14 amino acids. Germline values: CDR1 SEHNR, CDR2 FQNEAQ (reference sequence). Germline trimming cut 6 bases from V and 3 bases from J; bases unmatched to any gene: 8. The CDR3 region has the DNA TGTGCCAGCAGTGAGACAGGGAGTTTCTACGAGCAGTACTTC. As protein: CASSETGSFYEQYF.

CDR3 sequence reads: CSAAISGAVNEQYF. Here the CDR3 DNA reads TGCAGCGCGGCTATTTCAGGGGCGGTAAACGAGCAGTACTTC. V is TRBV29-1 and J is TRBJ2-7; D might be TRBD1 (6 bases). Trimming pared 7 bases from V and 5 bases from J, leaving 21 bases between. In germline, CDR1 is SQVTM, CDR2 ANQGSEA. This CDR3 has 14 residues.

The gene calls are TRBV9 and TRBJ1-1; 7 nucleotides line up with TRBD1. J gave up 4 bases and V 1 base, and 7 bases lay outside the gene matches. The germline V gene has CDR1 SGDLS and CDR2 YYNGEE. This CDR3 is built from 15 residues. Here the CDR3 DNA reads TGTGCCAGCAGCGTAAAAGGGTCAGGGGGCACTGAAGCTTTCTTT. The encoded protein is CASSVKGSGGTEAFF.

This sequence joins TRBV30 and TRBJ2-5; D is unclear. CDR1 is GTSNPN, CDR2 SVGIG, per germline (reference sequence). This CDR3 is 14 amino acids long. Deletions cut 0 bases from V and 2 bases from J, with 10 bases between. The CDR3 sequence is CAWSVPGLQETQYF. CDR3 sequence (DNA): TGTGCCTGGAGTGTACCTGGCCTTCAAGAGACCCAGTACTTC.

The genes are TRBV5-4 and TRBJ2-7; TRBD2 aligns across 7 bases. CDR1 is SGHNT and CDR2 is YYREEE in the germline V gene (reference sequence). J was trimmed by 2 bases and V by 1 base; bases with no gene match: 6. This CDR3 region has 15 residues. The DNA for the CDR3 is TGTGCCAGCAGCTTGTCCCTAGCGGCAACCTACGAGCAGTACTTC. Its translation: CASSLSLAATYEQYF. The whole variable domain, remainder taken from reference TRBV5-4 and TRBJ2-7, is ETGVTQSPTHLIKTRGQQVTLRCSSQSGHNTVSWYQQALGQGPQFIFQYYREEENGRGNFPPRFSGLQFPNYSSELNVNALELDDSALYLCASSLSLAATYEQYFGPGTRLTVT.

This clone was seen repeatedly, ten times or more. The chain couples TRBV28 to TRBJ1-3, with D uncertain. Germline CDR1 MDHEN, CDR2 SYDVKM. CDR3 size: 14 residues. V was cut by 3 bases and J by 4 bases, with 10 bases left in between. Here the CDR3 reads CASSFRGAGNTIYF. The CDR3 DNA is TGTGCCAGCAGTTTCCGGGGTGCGGGAAACACCATATATTTT.

This clone came up once. The V call is TRBV30, the J call TRBJ2-3; 9 bases map to TRBD1. This CDR3 is built from 15 residues. Germline CDR1 is GTSNPN and CDR2 is SVGIG (reference sequence). J gave up 1 base and V 7 bases, and 9 bases lay outside the gene matches. CDR3 DNA: TGTGCCTTGCCCACACGGACAGGGGGCACAGATACGCAGTATTTT. Translating it yields CALPTRTGGTDTQYF. The full variable domain, in which reference TRBV30 and TRBJ2-3 provide the parts outside the CDR3, is SQTIHQWPATLVQPVGSPLSLECTVEGTSNPNLYWYRQAAGRGLQLLFYSVGIGQISSEVPQNLSASRPQDRQFILSSKKLLLSDSGFYLCALPTRTGGTDTQYFGPGTRLTVL.

The genes are TRBV12-5 and TRBJ1-5, with 7 bases matching TRBD1. There are 16 residues in the CDR3. In germline, CDR1 is LGHNT, CDR2 FRNRAP. V was clipped by 1 base and J by 7 bases; unmatched bases: 10. The CDR3 spells CASGLGDRVRDQPQHF. For the CDR3, the DNA is TGTGCTAGTGGTTTGGGTGACAGGGTAAGGGACCAGCCCCAGCATTTT.

The chain combines TRBV4-3 with TRBJ2-1; 9 bases are a match to TRBD1. The trim removed 4 bases at V and 7 bases at J, leaving 8 bases unmatched. The CDR3 is 15 residues long. Germline-derived CDR1 and CDR2 are LGHNA and YSLEER. The CDR3 spells CASSLRDREENEQFF. For the CDR3, the DNA is TGCGCCAGCAGCCTACGGGACAGGGAGGAGAATGAGCAGTTCTTC.

J is TRBJ1-2 and V is TRBV5-4, with 7 bases identical to TRBD1. V was pared by 0 bases and J by 5 bases, with 4 bases of the junction left unmatched. The CDR3 sequence is 14 residues long. Germline lookup yields CDR1 SGHNT and CDR2 YYREEE (reference sequence). CDR3 DNA sequence: TGTGCCAGCAGCTTGGTAGGACAGGCATATGGCTACACCTTC. This gives the protein CASSLVGQAYGYTF.

The gene calls are TRBV4-3 and TRBJ1-5; the D gene is possibly TRBD1 (5 bases). V was pared by 0 bases and J by 7 bases, with 16 bases between. CDR3 size: 16 residues. Germline CDR1 LGHNA, CDR2 YSLEER. The CDR3 bases are TGCGCCAGCAGCCAAGACCGTGCGGGGACGGGGCAGCCCCAGCATTTT. Translation: CASSQDRAGTGQPQHF.

V and J are TRBV4-3 and TRBJ2-7; TRBD2 is a possible D gene (5 bases). Per the germline V gene, CDR1 is LGHNA and CDR2 is YSLEER. Trimming left V 2 bases short and J 6 bases short, with 14 bases between. The CDR3 covers 14 residues. The CDR3 loop reads CASSQLRGRSEQYF. Here the CDR3 DNA reads TGCGCCAGCAGCCAACTAAGAGGGAGATCCGAGCAGTACTTC.

The chain links TRBV11-2 to TRBJ2-1; D ambiguous. V was trimmed by 6 bases and J by 4 bases, leaving 4 bases between them. The CDR3 sequence is 11 residues long. Per germline, CDR1 SGHAT and CDR2 FQNNGV. CDR3 protein: CASSTYNEQFF. The CDR3 DNA sequence: TGTGCCAGCAGTACTTACAATGAGCAGTTCTTC.

This sequence joins TRBV27 and TRBJ2-7, with 7 bases identical to TRBD1. Germline CDR1 is MNHEY and CDR2 is SMNVEV (reference sequence). The CDR3 covers 18 residues. Trimming took 0 bases from V and 7 from J; bases not matched to a gene: 18. CDR3 sequence reads: CASSLSPFGPGQSLEQYF. CDR3 bases: TGTGCCAGCAGTTTATCCCCTTTTGGCCCGGGACAGAGTTTGGAGCAGTACTTC.

V and J are TRBV2 and TRBJ1-1, with 9 bases aligning to TRBD1. CDR1 and CDR2 (germline): SNHLY, FYNNEI. J was trimmed by 4 bases and V by 4 bases; bases with no gene match: 4. The CDR3 covers 14 residues. CDR3 residues: CASSGTGVPTEAFF. The CDR3 DNA follows: TGTGCCAGCAGTGGGACAGGGGTCCCCACTGAAGCTTTCTTT. The variable domain in full, completed from reference TRBV2 and TRBJ1-1, reads EPEVTQTPSHQVTQMGQEVILRCVPISNHLYFYWYRQILGQKVEFLVSFYNNEISEKSEIFDDQFSVERPDGSNFTLKIRSTKLEDSAMYFCASSGTGVPTEAFFGQGTRLTVV.